The 26 T cell receptor beta chains reported below all come from one sample, sequenced in a study of monozygotic twins with inflammatory bowel disease. No DNA is given; TCRdb re-called the 5' RACE reads and lists each CDR3 protein once. This listing includes approximately 380,000 distinct CDR3 sequences. Source material: blood. The receptor set was obtained from a human donor with ulcerative colitis or Crohn's disease, or a healthy co-twin of an affected twin (not recorded which).

The V gene is TRBV12-3 or TRBV12-4, the J gene TRBJ2-3; TCRdb proposes TRBD1, but this gene call is untestable without DNA. This CDR3 comprises 16 residues. CDR3 loop: CASYLSGQARRDTQYF.

This sequence joins TRBV2 and TRBJ2-1; the D call of TRBD1 rests on TCRdb alone, since no DNA is present to check it. The CDR3 runs to 12 residues. Germline-derived CDR1 and CDR2 are SNHLY and FYNNEI. CDR3 region: CASQAGENEQFF.

The rearrangement joins TRBV20-1 to TRBJ1-1; TCRdb proposes TRBD1, but this gene call is untestable without DNA. Per the germline V gene, CDR1 is DFQATT and CDR2 is SNEGSKA (reference sequence). The CDR3 consists of 11 residues. CDR3 loop: CSFDRDTEAFF.

V usage is TRBV30 and J usage is TRBJ2-7; checking the TCRdb D call of TRBD1 is not possible without DNA. Germline lookup yields CDR1 GTSNPN and CDR2 SVGIG (reference sequence). The CDR3 contains 13 residues. CDR3 amino acids: CAWSRGLNYEQYF.

This sequence joins TRBV7-2 and TRBJ2-7; TCRdb indicates TRBD2, and absent DNA this call remains unverified. The CDR3 covers 15 residues. CDR1 and CDR2 (germline): SGHTA, FQGNSA. CDR3 loop: CASSLGLAGSYEQYF.

Here the CDR3 reads CSAEDRDSTDTQYF. The chain carries TRBV20-1 and TRBJ2-3; TCRdb designates TRBD1, a call that cannot be tested without DNA. The germline CDR1 and CDR2 sequences are DFQATT and SNEGSKA (reference sequence). The CDR3 extends over 14 amino acids.

This rearrangement joins TRBV5-1 to TRBJ1-2; TCRdb proposes TRBD1, but this gene call is untestable without DNA. The CDR3 is 19 amino acids. Germline CDR1 reads SGHRS; CDR2 reads YFSETQ. The CDR3 reads CASSLTGQGKTSEDYGYTF. Variable domain in full (rest from reference TRBV5-1 and TRBJ1-2): KAGVTQTPRYLIKTRGQQVTLSCSPISGHRSVSWYQQTPGQGLQFLFEYFSETQRNKGNFPGRFSGRQFSNSRSEMNVSTLELGDSALYLCASSLTGQGKTSEDYGYTFGSGTRLTVV.

The chain employs TRBV11-2 and TRBJ1-5; as DNA is missing, the TRBD1 call by TCRdb cannot be tested. This CDR3 contains 13 residues. Looked up from germline, CDR1 is SGHAT and CDR2 is FQNNGV. The CDR3 here is CASSLPGDQPQHF.

The V gene is TRBV20-1, the J gene TRBJ1-5. CDR3 length: 16 amino acids. In germline, CDR1 is DFQATT, CDR2 SNEGSKA (reference sequence). The CDR3: CSAPRRTVDSNQPQHF.

This chain uses TRBV12-3 or TRBV12-4 with TRBJ2-1; TCRdb calls TRBD2, which cannot be checked without DNA. The CDR3 consists of 15 residues. CDR3 region: CASSLAGGGANEQFF.

The V gene is TRBV20-1, the J gene TRBJ2-7. This CDR3 contains 14 residues. Germline V gene data show CDR1 as DFQATT and CDR2 as SNEGSKA (reference sequence). This CDR3 is CSARDVQVSYEQYF.

The chain couples TRBV6-5 to TRBJ1-6. The CDR3 is 15 residues long. Germline V gene sequence: CDR1 MNHEY, CDR2 SVGAGI. This chain's CDR3 is CASSYGGPNNSPLHF.

The chain uses TRBV6-4 and TRBJ1-5; TCRdb indicates TRBD1, and absent DNA this call remains unverified. This CDR3 has 16 amino acids. Germline CDR1 and CDR2: MRHNA and SNTAGT. The CDR3 protein is CASSDPSRGKNQPQHF.

V and J are TRBV28 and TRBJ1-4; TCRdb's D call of TRBD1 is untestable without DNA. Germline V gives CDR1 MDHEN, CDR2 SYDVKM. This CDR3 region has 15 residues. The CDR3 region is CASSPPGAVREKLFF.

This rearrangement joins TRBV5-1 to TRBJ2-1; there is no DNA to check the TCRdb D call of TRBD2. In germline, CDR1 is SGHRS, CDR2 YFSETQ. The CDR3 is 14 amino acids. The CDR3 loop reads CASSWGAGGLEQFF. The full variable domain, completed using reference TRBV5-1 and TRBJ2-1, is KAGVTQTPRYLIKTRGQQVTLSCSPISGHRSVSWYQQTPGQGLQFLFEYFSETQRNKGNFPGRFSGRQFSNSRSEMNVSTLELGDSALYLCASSWGAGGLEQFFGPGTRLTVL.

The CDR3: CASSPDGGGHLNIQYF. V gene TRBV7-6 combines with J gene TRBJ2-4; the D call of TRBD1 rests on TCRdb alone, since no DNA is present to check it. The CDR3 covers 16 residues. CDR1 is SGHVS and CDR2 is FNYEAQ in the germline V gene. The whole variable domain, filled in from reference TRBV7-6 and TRBJ2-4, reads GAGVSQSPRYKVTKRGQDVALRCDPISGHVSLYWYRQALGQGPEFLTYFNYEAQQDKSGLPNDRFSAERPEGSISTLTIQRTEQRDSAMYRCASSPDGGGHLNIQYFGAGTRLSVL.

The rearrangement joins TRBV9 to TRBJ2-3; TCRdb calls TRBD2, which cannot be checked without DNA. In germline, CDR1 is SGDLS, CDR2 YYNGEE. CDR3 length: 16 residues. The CDR3 sequence: CASSVHREGGSDTQYF. Filled out from reference TRBV9 and TRBJ2-3, the complete variable domain reads DSGVTQTPKHLITATGQRVTLRCSPRSGDLSVYWYQQSLDQGLQFLIQYYNGEERAKGNILERFSAQQFPDLHSELNLSSLELGDSALYFCASSVHREGGSDTQYFGPGTRLTVL.

This sequence joins TRBV5-1 and TRBJ1-1. Germline CDR1 and CDR2: SGHRS and YFSETQ. The CDR3 loop spans 14 amino acids. CDR3 amino acids: CASSFAIGSTEAFF.

This chain links TRBV6-1 with TRBJ1-4; TCRdb lists TRBD1, though no DNA is available to test this call. Germline V gene lookup returns CDR1 MNHNS and CDR2 SASEGT. The CDR3 totals 13 residues. CDR3 in amino acids: CASRGDSNEKLFF.

The chain is built from TRBV5-5 and TRBJ2-7. CDR3 length equals 16 residues. The germline V gene encodes CDR1 SGHKS and CDR2 YYEKEE (reference sequence). The CDR3 protein is CASSPHGMGTAYEQYF.

The chain carries TRBV7-2 and TRBJ2-1. The CDR3 has 12 residues. The germline V gene has CDR1 SGHTA and CDR2 FQGNSA. This chain's CDR3 is CASSLDKNEQFF.

CDR3 region: CASRLGGTQYF. The chain combines TRBV7-2 with TRBJ2-3; TCRdb proposes TRBD2, but this gene call is untestable without DNA. Germline assignment: CDR1 SGHTA and CDR2 FQGNSA. This CDR3 is built from 11 residues.

The gene calls are TRBV7-2 and TRBJ1-6. The CDR3 is made up of 14 amino acids. Germline CDR1 reads SGHTA; CDR2 reads FQGNSA. The CDR3 reads CASSLEISFLPLHF.

The V gene is TRBV20-1, the J gene TRBJ1-5. CDR3 length: 15 residues. The germline V gene encodes CDR1 DFQATT and CDR2 SNEGSKA (reference sequence). This CDR3 is CSAYHRDFGNQPQHF.

The chain has TRBV7-6 and TRBJ1-2; TCRdb selects TRBD1, and the lack of DNA leaves this call unchecked. This CDR3 region has 14 residues. In germline, CDR1 is SGHVS, CDR2 FNYEAQ. The CDR3 is CASSTGDPNYGYTF.

The chain joins TRBV27 to TRBJ2-7. Germline assignment: CDR1 MNHEY and CDR2 SMNVEV (reference sequence). The CDR3 is made up of 14 amino acids. The CDR3 here is CASSLKASSYEQYF.